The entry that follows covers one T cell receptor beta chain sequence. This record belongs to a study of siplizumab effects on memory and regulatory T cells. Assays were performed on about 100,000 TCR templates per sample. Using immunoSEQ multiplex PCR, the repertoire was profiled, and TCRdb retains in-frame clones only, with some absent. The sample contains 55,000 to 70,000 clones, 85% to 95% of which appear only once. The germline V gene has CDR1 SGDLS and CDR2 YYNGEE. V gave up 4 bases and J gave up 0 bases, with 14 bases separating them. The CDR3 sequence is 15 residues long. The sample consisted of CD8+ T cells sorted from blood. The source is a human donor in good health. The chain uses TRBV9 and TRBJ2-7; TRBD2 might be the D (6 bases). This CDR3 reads CASSFGEASSYEQYF. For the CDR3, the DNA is TGTGCCAGCAGCTTCGGGGAGGCGAGCTCCTACGAGCAGTACTTC.